This TCR beta chain was obtained from a study of blood T cell repertoires in COVID-19. Across the study: Collection of acute and convalescent COVID-19 samples took place in the United States, Italy and Spain.

Categorization into cohorts depended on clinical history that participants reported. Symptom resolution, clearance, or two negative PCRs marked the recovered donors of Cohort 3. The CDR3 totals 14 residues. The ends lost 5 bases at V and 3 bases at J; junction bases unmatched: 4. Per germline, CDR1 SNHLY and CDR2 FYNNEI. Original data processing: Using reference gene primer amplification, nucleated cell counts were estimated. Clones were sequenced by immunoSEQ multiplex PCR, and TCRdb holds only the in-frame ones, with some missing. V, J and clone size were drawn from that table, and D and trimming were deduced from the DNA. This table holds 200,000 or so clones, approximately 80% found once.

Input material: PBMCs or T cells enriched from blood (not recorded which). The rearrangement uses TRBV2 and TRBJ1-2, with 9 bases aligning to TRBD1. The TCR originated in a man in his fifties or sixties who had recovered from COVID-19. For the CDR3, the DNA is TGTGCCAGCAGTCCCCGGACAGGGGACTATGGCTACACCTTC. Its translation is CASSPRTGDYGYTF.